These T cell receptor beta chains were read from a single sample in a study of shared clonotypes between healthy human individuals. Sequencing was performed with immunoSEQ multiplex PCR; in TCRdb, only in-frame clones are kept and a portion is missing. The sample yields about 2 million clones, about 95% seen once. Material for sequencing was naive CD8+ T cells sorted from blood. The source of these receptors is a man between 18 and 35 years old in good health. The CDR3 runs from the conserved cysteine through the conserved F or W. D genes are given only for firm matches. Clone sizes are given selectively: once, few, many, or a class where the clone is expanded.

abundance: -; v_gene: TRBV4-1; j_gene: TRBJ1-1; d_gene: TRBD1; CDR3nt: TGCGCCAGCAGCCAAGGAGGGACAGGGCTTTATGCTTTCTTT; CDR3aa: CASSQGGTGLYAFF
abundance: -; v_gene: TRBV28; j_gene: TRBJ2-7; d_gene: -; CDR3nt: TGTGCCAGCAGTTTAATGTTGGGGGAACCCTCCTACGAGCAGTACTTC; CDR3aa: CASSLMLGEPSYEQYF
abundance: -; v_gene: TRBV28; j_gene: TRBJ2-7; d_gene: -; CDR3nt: TGTGCCAGCAGTTTAAATCCGGGACAAATATGGGGCTACGAGCAGTACTTC; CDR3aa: CASSLNPGQIWGYEQYF
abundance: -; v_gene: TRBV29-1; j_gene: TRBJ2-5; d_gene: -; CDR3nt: TGCAGCGTCGCCGGGACCTTTGAGGGGGAGACCCAGTACTTC; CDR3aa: CSVAGTFEGETQYF
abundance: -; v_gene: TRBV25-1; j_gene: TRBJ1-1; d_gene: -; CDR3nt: TGTGCCAGCAGTCCGGGACAAAAGAACACTGAAGCTTTCTTT; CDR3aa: CASSPGQKNTEAFF
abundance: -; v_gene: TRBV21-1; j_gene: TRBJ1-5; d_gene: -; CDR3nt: TGTGCCAGCGGACGAGGGACCCCGGGGTACAATGGACCCCAGCATTTT; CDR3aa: CASGRGTPGYNGPQHF
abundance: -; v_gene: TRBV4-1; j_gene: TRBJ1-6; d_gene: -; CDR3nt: TGCGCCAGCAGCCAGAGTGGGGGCCCACCCCTCCACTTT; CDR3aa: CASSQSGGPPLHF
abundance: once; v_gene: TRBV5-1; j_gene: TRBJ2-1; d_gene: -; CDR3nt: TGCGCCAGCAGCATCGCCCTAGGGGGGCACGATGAGCAGTTCTTC; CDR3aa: CASSIALGGHDEQFF
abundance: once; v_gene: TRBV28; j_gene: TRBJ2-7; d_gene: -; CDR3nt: TGTGCCAGCAGTACAACAGGGGAGCAGTACTTC; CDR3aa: CASSTTGEQYF
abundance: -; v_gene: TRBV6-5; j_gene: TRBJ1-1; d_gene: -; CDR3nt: TGTGCCAGCAGTTACTCGGCGGCCCTGAACACTGAAGCTTTCTTT; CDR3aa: CASSYSAALNTEAFF
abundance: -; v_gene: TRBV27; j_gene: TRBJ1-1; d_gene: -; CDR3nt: TGTGCCAGCAGAGACGGGAACACTGAAGCTTTCTTT; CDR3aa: CASRDGNTEAFF
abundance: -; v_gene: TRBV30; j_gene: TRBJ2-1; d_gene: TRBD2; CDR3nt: TGTGCCTGGAGTGTAGGTAGCGGGCAGTACAATGAGCAGTTCTTC; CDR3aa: CAWSVGSGQYNEQFF
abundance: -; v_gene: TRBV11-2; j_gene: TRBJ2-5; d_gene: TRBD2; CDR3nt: TGTGCCAGCAGCTTACCCGGACTAGCGAGGGAGGCCCAGTACTTC; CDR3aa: CASSLPGLAREAQYF
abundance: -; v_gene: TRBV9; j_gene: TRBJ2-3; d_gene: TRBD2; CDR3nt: TGTGCCAGCAGCGTAGAGGGTAGCGGGGGGGCTACAGATACGCAGTATTTT; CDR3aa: CASSVEGSGGATDTQYF
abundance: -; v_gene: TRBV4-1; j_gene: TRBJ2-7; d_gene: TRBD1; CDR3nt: TGCGCCAGCAGCCAAAGGACAGGGGGGACCTACGAGCAGTACTTC; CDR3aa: CASSQRTGGTYEQYF
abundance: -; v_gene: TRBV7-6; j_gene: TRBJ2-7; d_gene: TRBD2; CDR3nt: TGTGCCAGCAGCTTGGGTCCAGCGGGAGGGCTCGTGTTCGAGCAGTACTTC; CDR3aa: CASSLGPAGGLVFEQYF
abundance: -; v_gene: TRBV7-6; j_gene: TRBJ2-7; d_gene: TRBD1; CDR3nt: TGTGCCAGCAGCCAAATTACAGGGGCCGGAAAGTACTTC; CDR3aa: CASSQITGAGKYF
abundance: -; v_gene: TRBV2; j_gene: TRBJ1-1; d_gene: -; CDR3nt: TGTGCCAGCGAGGAGGGCGGCACTGAAGCTTTCTTT; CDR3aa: CASEEGGTEAFF
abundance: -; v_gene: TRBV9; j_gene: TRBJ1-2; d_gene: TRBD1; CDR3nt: TGTGCCAGCAGCACCCGACAGGGGTCGGGCTATGGCTACACCTTC; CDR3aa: CASSTRQGSGYGYTF
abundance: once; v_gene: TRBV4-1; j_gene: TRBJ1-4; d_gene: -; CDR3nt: TGCGCCAGCAGCCAACAGAACTCATATGCTAATGAAAAACTGTTTTTT; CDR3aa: CASSQQNSYANEKLFF
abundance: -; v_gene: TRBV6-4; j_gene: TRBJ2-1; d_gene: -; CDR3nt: TGTGCCAGCAGTAGCGGGACAGTACCCTACAATGAGCAGTTCTTC; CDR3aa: CASSSGTVPYNEQFF
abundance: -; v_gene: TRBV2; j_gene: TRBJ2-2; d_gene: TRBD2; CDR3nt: TGTGCCAGCAGCAACCACTATCGGGGGGGCCCCGGGGAGCTGTTTTTT; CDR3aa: CASSNHYRGGPGELFF
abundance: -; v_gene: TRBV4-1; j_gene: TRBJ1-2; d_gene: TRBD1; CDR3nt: TGCGCCAGCAGCCAGGGCAGGGGGTACGGGAGTGATGGCTACACCTTC; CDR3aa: CASSQGRGYGSDGYTF
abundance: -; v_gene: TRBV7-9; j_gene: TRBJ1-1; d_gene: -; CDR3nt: TGTGCCAGCAGCTTACGGCACACTGAAGCTTTCTTT; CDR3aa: CASSLRHTEAFF
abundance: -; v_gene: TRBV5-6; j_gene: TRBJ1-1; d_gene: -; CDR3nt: TGTGCCAGCACCCCCCAGGCAGGCACTGAAGCTTTCTTT; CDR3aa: CASTPQAGTEAFF
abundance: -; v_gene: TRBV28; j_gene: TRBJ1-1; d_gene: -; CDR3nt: TGTGCCAGCAGTTTGGCAGGGTCCACTGAAGCTTTCTTT; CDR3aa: CASSLAGSTEAFF
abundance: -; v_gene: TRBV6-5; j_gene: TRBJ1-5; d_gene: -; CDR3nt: TGTGCCAGCAAAAAAACGTCAGTGAATCAGCCCCAGCATTTT; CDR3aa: CASKKTSVNQPQHF
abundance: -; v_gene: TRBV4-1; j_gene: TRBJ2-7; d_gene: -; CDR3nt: TGCGCCAGCAGCCAAGATGGGGGGAGCTTGGGGCAGTACTTC; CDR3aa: CASSQDGGSLGQYF
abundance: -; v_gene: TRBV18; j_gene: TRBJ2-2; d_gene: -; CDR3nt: TGTGCCAGCTCACCACCAAGGGCAGGGAGAACCGGGGAGCTGTTTTTT; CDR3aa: CASSPPRAGRTGELFF
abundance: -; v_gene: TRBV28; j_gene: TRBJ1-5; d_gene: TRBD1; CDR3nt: TGTGCCAGCAGTTTAGTTTGGGACAGGGGGTATAGCAATCAGCCCCAGCATTTT; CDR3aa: CASSLVWDRGYSNQPQHF
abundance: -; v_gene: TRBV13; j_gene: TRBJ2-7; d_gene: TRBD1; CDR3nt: TGTGCCAGCAGCGCTACAGGGGAAGAGGGCTACGAGCAGTACTTC; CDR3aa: CASSATGEEGYEQYF
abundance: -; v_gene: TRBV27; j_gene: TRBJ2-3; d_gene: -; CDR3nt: TGTGCCAGCAGTTTCTCCCTAGGCTCACAGGATACGCAGTATTTT; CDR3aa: CASSFSLGSQDTQYF
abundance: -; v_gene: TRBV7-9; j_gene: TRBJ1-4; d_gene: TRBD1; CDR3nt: TGTGCCAGCAGCTTGTTACAGGGGGCTGAAAAACTGTTTTTT; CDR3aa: CASSLLQGAEKLFF
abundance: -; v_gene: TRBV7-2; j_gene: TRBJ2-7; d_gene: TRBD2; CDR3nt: TGTGCCAGCAGCCCGACCGGAGGCGGGGCTGGCGGGAGCGAGCAGTACTTC; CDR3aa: CASSPTGGGAGGSEQYF
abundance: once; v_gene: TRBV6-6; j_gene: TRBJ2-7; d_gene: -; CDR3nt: TGTGCCAGCAGTTACTCTTACAGGGTGGAGGACTACGAGCAGTACTTC; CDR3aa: CASSYSYRVEDYEQYF
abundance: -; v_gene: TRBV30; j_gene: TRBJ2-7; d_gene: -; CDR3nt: TGTGCCTGGGGAAGTGCTTCCTACGAGCAGTACTTC; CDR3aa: CAWGSASYEQYF
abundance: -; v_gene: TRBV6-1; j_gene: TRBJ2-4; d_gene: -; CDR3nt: TGTGCCAGCAGTGAACGGGACCTAGCCAAAAACATTCAGTACTTC; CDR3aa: CASSERDLAKNIQYF
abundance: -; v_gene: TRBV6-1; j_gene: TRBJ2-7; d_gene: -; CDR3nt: TGTGCCAGCGAGTTTGCGGGAACGTACGAGCAGTACTTC; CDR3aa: CASEFAGTYEQYF
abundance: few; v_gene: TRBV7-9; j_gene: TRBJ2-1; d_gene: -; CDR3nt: TGTGCCAGCAGCTTTGGAAATGAGCAGTTCTTC; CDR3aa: CASSFGNEQFF
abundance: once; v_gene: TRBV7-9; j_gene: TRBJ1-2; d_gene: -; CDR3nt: TGTGCCAGCAGCTTAGTTGTGGAGGCGCCCTATGGCTACACCTTC; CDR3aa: CASSLVVEAPYGYTF
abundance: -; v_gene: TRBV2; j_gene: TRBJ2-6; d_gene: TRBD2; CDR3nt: TGTGCCAGCAGTGAGGTTCCAGCGGGGGCTTTACACGTCCTGACTTTC; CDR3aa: CASSEVPAGALHVLTF
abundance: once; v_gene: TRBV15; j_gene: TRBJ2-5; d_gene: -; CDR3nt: TGTGCCACCAGCGCCCTCCCCCGCCAACAAGAGACCCAGTACTTC; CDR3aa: CATSALPRQQETQYF
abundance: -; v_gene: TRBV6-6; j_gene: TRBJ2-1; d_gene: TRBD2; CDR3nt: TGTGCCAGCATAGGACTAGTAGACAATGAGCAGTTCTTC; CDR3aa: CASIGLVDNEQFF
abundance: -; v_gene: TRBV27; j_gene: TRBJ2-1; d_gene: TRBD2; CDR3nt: TGTGCCAGCAGTCCCGGGACTAGCGGGAGTAGCTATGAGCAGTTCTTC; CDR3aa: CASSPGTSGSSYEQFF
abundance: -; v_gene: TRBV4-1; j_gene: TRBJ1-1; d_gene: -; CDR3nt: TGCGCCAGCAGCCATTCCACCGGGGGCTTGAACACTGAAGCTTTCTTT; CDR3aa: CASSHSTGGLNTEAFF
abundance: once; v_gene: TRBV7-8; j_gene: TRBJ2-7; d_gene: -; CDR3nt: TGTGCCAGCAGCACAAGTATAAACTACGAGCAGTACTTC; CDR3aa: CASSTSINYEQYF
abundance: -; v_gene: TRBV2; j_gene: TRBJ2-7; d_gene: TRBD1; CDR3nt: TGTGCCAGCAAGCAACAGGGGGTCGGGGAGCAGTACTTC; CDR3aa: CASKQQGVGEQYF
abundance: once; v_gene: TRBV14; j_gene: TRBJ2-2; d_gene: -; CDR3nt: TGTGCCAGCAGCCAAGATAGGACACCCGGGGAGCTGTTTTTT; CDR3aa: CASSQDRTPGELFF
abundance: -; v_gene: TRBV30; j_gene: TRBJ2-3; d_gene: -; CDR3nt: TGTGCCTGGAGTTCCCTTGGGGATACGCAGTATTTT; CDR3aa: CAWSSLGDTQYF
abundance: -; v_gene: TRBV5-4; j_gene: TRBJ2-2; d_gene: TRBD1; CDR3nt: TGTGCCAGCAGCCTGGACAGGGGTGGGGACACCGGGGAGCTGTTTTTT; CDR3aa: CASSLDRGGDTGELFF
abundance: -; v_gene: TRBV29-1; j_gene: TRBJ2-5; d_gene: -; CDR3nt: TGCAGCGTTGTTGCCTTTCCTCAACAAGAGACCCAGTACTTC; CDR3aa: CSVVAFPQQETQYF